This T cell receptor beta chain came from a study of T cells in Graves' hyperthyroidism and ophthalmopathy. This CDR3 region has 18 residues. Trimming stripped 8 bases from V and 8 bases from J, with 32 bases between. In germline, CDR1 is KGHDR, CDR2 SFDVKD. RNA transcripts served as the template for amplifying TCR beta CDR3 regions. With the HTBI primer set, the TCR CDR3 went through a first round of RT-PCR. TCRdb called the multiplex PCR reads again in MiXCR, with one record for every CDR3 protein. Here the sample spans 350,000 to 400,000 distinct CDR3 sequences, about 20% being singletons. PBMCs were obtained from about 9.9 ml fresh peripheral blood.

The clonotype was recovered from a woman in her late teens or twenties with Graves' hyperthyroidism. The chain recombines TRBV24-1 with TRBJ1-2; D is ambiguous. Sequencing input: blood. The CDR3 DNA is TGTGCCACCACTGCCCCCCCAGGAGACGTCGGAGCCGATCGGGGCTACACCTTC. It is translated as CATTAPPGDVGADRGYTF.